The 6 T cell receptor beta chains listed next were all sequenced from one sample in a study of untreated major depressive disorder. TCRdb's table, derived via immunoSEQ multiplex PCR, lists solely in-frame clones and lacks some. Of some 21,000 clones in the sample, over 85% were seen once. Sequencing input: CD4+ T cells from PBMCs. The receptors shown here come from a woman aged 40 to 50 in good health.

V usage is TRBV27 and J usage is TRBJ1-2, with 8 bases matching TRBD1. J gave up 4 bases and V 5 bases, and 9 bases lay outside the gene matches. The CDR3 spans 15 residues. Germline lookup yields CDR1 MNHEY and CDR2 SMNVEV (reference sequence). Here the CDR3 DNA reads TGTGCCAGCAGTGGGGCCCGGACAGGGTCCTATGGCTACACCTTC. This gives the protein CASSGARTGSYGYTF.

The J gene is TRBJ2-7, the V gene TRBV11-2, with D uncertain. Trimming removed 4 bases at V and 6 bases at J, with 13 bases between. From germline, CDR1 is SGHAT and CDR2 FQNNGV. The CDR3 extends over 13 amino acids. The CDR3 DNA is TGTGCCAGCAGCTCGTCGACACTCGCCGAGCAGTACTTC. This sequence encodes CASSSSTLAEQYF. The full variable domain, in which reference TRBV11-2 and TRBJ2-7 provide the parts outside the CDR3, is EAGVAQSPRYKIIEKRQSVAFWCNPISGHATLYWYQQILGQGPKLLIQFQNNGVVDDSQLPKDRFSAERLKGVDSTLKIQPAKLEDSAVYLCASSSSTLAEQYFGPGTRLTVT.

This clone is a singleton in its sample. The chain recombines TRBV6-4 with TRBJ2-3; 11 positions agree with TRBD1. CDR1 is MRHNA, CDR2 SNTAGT, per germline. J was trimmed by 6 bases and V by 7 bases; bases with no gene match: 18. The CDR3 consists of 18 residues. The CDR3 is CASNRGQGAFKAQDTQYF. For the CDR3, the DNA is TGTGCCAGCAACCGAGGACAGGGGGCGTTTAAGGCCCAGGATACGCAGTATTTT.

The CDR3 loop reads CAREQPSPGGEKLFF. The DNA for the CDR3 is TGTGCCAGGGAGCAACCGTCCCCGGGGGGTGAAAAACTGTTTTTT. This chain uses TRBV6-5 with TRBJ1-4, with D tentatively TRBD1 (5 bases). The CDR3 is 15 residues long. In germline, CDR1 is MNHEY, CDR2 SVGAGI. Trimming cost V 9 bases and J 7 bases, with 21 bases left between them.

The chain employs TRBV9 and TRBJ1-4; 10 positions match TRBD1. This CDR3 spans 15 amino acids. The germline V gene has CDR1 SGDLS and CDR2 YYNGEE. The V and J ends lost 4 bases and 8 bases, in that order; junction bases with no gene match: 8. CDR3 bases: TGTGCCAGCAGCCCGCGACAGGGGGCAGGGGAAAAACTGTTTTTT. Amino acid sequence: CASSPRQGAGEKLFF.

This clone showed up just a few times. This chain connects TRBV4-3 to TRBJ1-4; maybe TRBD1 (5 bases). Trimming pared 0 bases from V and 5 bases from J, leaving 10 bases between. The germline V gene encodes CDR1 LGHNA and CDR2 YSLEER. CDR3 length: 15 residues. CDR3 nucleotides: TGCGCCAGCAGCCAAGAATCCGGGGCGAATGAAAAACTGTTTTTT. As protein: CASSQESGANEKLFF.